This TCR beta chain came from a study of molecular identifiers for immune sequencing clone quantification. Based on a CD8+CD4-CCR7+CD45RA+ profile, naive CD8 T cells were sorted. At least ten counts were recorded for this clonotype. Germline CDR1 DFQATT, CDR2 SNEGSKA (reference sequence). This CDR3 contains 17 residues. Trimming took 3 bases from V and 6 from J; bases not matched to a gene: 16. From the PCR reads, TCRdb called clonotypes with MiXCR, one entry per CDR3 protein. The table lists some 70,000 distinct CDR3 sequences, less than 20% of them singletons, with around 1.5% in the top ten. The sequenced sample consisted of naive CD8+ T cells from blood, with Jurkat cell RNA spiked in. The subset is: FACS-sorted CD8+CD4-CCR7+CD45RA+ naive T cells. This rearrangement joins TRBV20-1 to TRBJ2-3; TRBD2 aligns across 9 bases. The clonotype comes from a human donor in good health. Some libraries in this study had Jurkat cell RNA spiked in. CDR3 amino acids: CSASLAGANPFEDTQYF. CDR3 coding DNA: TGCAGTGCTAGTTTAGCGGGAGCGAACCCATTCGAGGATACGCAGTATTTT.